The rows below give T cell receptor beta chains drawn from one sample of a study of cytomegalovirus exposure and HLA in healthy donors. TCRdb keeps only in-frame clones here, not all; method: immunoSEQ multiplex PCR. The sample records approximately 170,000 clones, around 68% being singletons. Sequencing input: PBMCs. These receptors came from a man aged 35-49 years in good health and CMV-seronegative. Both conserved end residues are part of each CDR3. Fields, in order: J gene, clone size, V gene, CDR3 protein. Not every row has a clone size; where given, it reads once, few, many or a size class.

J gene: TRBJ2-7
clone size: few
V gene: TRBV5-1
CDR3 protein: CASSDARTGSSYEQYF

J gene: TRBJ2-7
clone size: NA
V gene: TRBV5-1
CDR3 protein: CASSQLAGEQYF

J gene: TRBJ2-2
clone size: NA
V gene: TRBV5-1
CDR3 protein: CASSLFPFVGVDTGELFF

J gene: TRBJ2-7
clone size: once
V gene: TRBV27
CDR3 protein: CASSLSTRQASYEQYF

J gene: TRBJ2-3
clone size: NA
V gene: TRBV4-2
CDR3 protein: CASSQDLGDSNLPDTQCF

J gene: TRBJ2-7
clone size: NA
V gene: TRBV6-6
CDR3 protein: CASSYATTSGRYEQYF

J gene: TRBJ2-7
clone size: NA
V gene: TRBV5-5
CDR3 protein: CASSRDRAANEQYF

J gene: TRBJ1-4
clone size: few
V gene: TRBV6-5
CDR3 protein: CASRAPTNEKLFF

J gene: TRBJ2-7
clone size: NA
V gene: TRBV5-6
CDR3 protein: CASSSIGWTETNYEQYF

J gene: TRBJ1-1
clone size: few
V gene: TRBV5-5
CDR3 protein: CASSYLRDRGHTEAFF

J gene: TRBJ2-5
clone size: NA
V gene: TRBV7-9
CDR3 protein: CASRVATGETQYF

J gene: TRBJ1-4
clone size: NA
V gene: TRBV11-2
CDR3 protein: CASSLGTVATNEKLFF

J gene: TRBJ2-5
clone size: NA
V gene: TRBV9
CDR3 protein: CASSVTGNLETQYF

J gene: NA
clone size: NA
V gene: TRBV6-6
CDR3 protein: CASSYQGDLNEQYF

J gene: TRBJ1-1
clone size: few
V gene: TRBV18
CDR3 protein: CASSPSEGREVEAFF

J gene: TRBJ2-7
clone size: NA
V gene: TRBV14
CDR3 protein: CASSQVAAAPYEQYF

J gene: TRBJ2-3
clone size: NA
V gene: TRBV10-3
CDR3 protein: CAISLDAPTDTQYF

J gene: TRBJ2-4
clone size: NA
V gene: TRBV27
CDR3 protein: CASSPTQLAKNIQYF

J gene: TRBJ2-7
clone size: NA
V gene: TRBV18
CDR3 protein: CASSPAGWEAYEQYF

J gene: TRBJ1-5
clone size: NA
V gene: TRBV19
CDR3 protein: CASSEGQVAQHF

J gene: TRBJ2-1
clone size: few
V gene: TRBV2
CDR3 protein: CASSEDRAGPNEQFF

J gene: TRBJ1-1
clone size: few
V gene: TRBV19
CDR3 protein: CASSIDRDLGAFF

J gene: TRBJ1-1
clone size: NA
V gene: TRBV6-6
CDR3 protein: CASSYSIQGGTEAFF

J gene: TRBJ2-7
clone size: NA
V gene: TRBV21-1
CDR3 protein: CASSNWEDTLSYEQYF

J gene: TRBJ2-4
clone size: NA
V gene: TRBV6-5
CDR3 protein: CASSFPTGSRVF

J gene: TRBJ2-2
clone size: NA
V gene: TRBV9
CDR3 protein: CASRGQGRTTGELFF

J gene: TRBJ1-1
clone size: few
V gene: TRBV30
CDR3 protein: CAWAPYRGTEAFF

J gene: TRBJ2-1
clone size: NA
V gene: TRBV6-6
CDR3 protein: CASRRDQDSYNEQFF

J gene: TRBJ1-1
clone size: few
V gene: TRBV11-2
CDR3 protein: CASSLLQGRGTEAFF

J gene: TRBJ1-3
clone size: NA
V gene: TRBV25-1
CDR3 protein: CASSGDSRSGNTIYF

J gene: TRBJ1-2
clone size: NA
V gene: TRBV28
CDR3 protein: CASSLRVSIGTAYGYTF

J gene: TRBJ2-3
clone size: few
V gene: TRBV6-4
CDR3 protein: CASSDSSGGADTQYF

J gene: TRBJ2-5
clone size: NA
V gene: TRBV4-3
CDR3 protein: CASSQVMGGETQYF

J gene: TRBJ2-1
clone size: NA
V gene: TRBV5-1
CDR3 protein: CASSPTSGSKEQFF

J gene: TRBJ2-3
clone size: few
V gene: TRBV29-1
CDR3 protein: CSVEDRGLAGGTDTQYF

J gene: TRBJ2-7
clone size: NA
V gene: TRBV19
CDR3 protein: CASSIEPGGKYEQYF

J gene: NA
clone size: NA
V gene: TRBV11-2
CDR3 protein: CASNPGIKSHEQYF

J gene: TRBJ1-1
clone size: few
V gene: TRBV7-9
CDR3 protein: CASSLQQGARTEAFF

J gene: TRBJ2-7
clone size: few
V gene: TRBV5-1
CDR3 protein: CASSPQGYEQYF